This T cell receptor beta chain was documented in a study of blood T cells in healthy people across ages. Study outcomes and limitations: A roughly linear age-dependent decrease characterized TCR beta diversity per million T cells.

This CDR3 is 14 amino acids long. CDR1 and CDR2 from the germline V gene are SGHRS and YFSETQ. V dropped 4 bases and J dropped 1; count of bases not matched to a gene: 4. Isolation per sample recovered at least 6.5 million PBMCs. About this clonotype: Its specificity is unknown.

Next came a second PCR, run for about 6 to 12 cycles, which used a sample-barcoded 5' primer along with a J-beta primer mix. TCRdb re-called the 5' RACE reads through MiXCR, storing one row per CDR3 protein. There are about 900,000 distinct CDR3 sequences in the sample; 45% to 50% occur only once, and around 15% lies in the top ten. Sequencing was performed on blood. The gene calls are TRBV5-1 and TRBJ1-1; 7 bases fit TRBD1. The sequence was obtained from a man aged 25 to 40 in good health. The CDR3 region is CASSRDRQNTEAFF. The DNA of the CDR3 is TGCGCCAGCAGCCGGGACAGACAGAACACTGAAGCTTTCTTT.